Detailed here is one TCR beta chain. Its target is unknown. The data stem from a study of shared clonotypes between healthy human individuals. Study context: Each donor contributed plates that comprised three CD4 naive, three CD4 memory, two CD8 naive and one CD8 memory. Study-level findings and limits: Incomplete sequencing of sorted subsets was indicated by rarefaction despite large depth.

Naive CD4+ cells were CD45RA-selected; the remaining cells were memory. Germline-derived CDR1 and CDR2 are MDHEN and SYDVKM. The CDR3 is 16 amino acids. The ends were cut back, 2 bases at V and 6 bases at J, with 18 bases in the middle. Using immunoSEQ multiplex PCR, the repertoire was profiled, and TCRdb retains in-frame clones only, with some absent. The sample has around 2.3 million clones, about 94% seen once. The specimen was naive CD4+ T cells sorted from blood. Subset reported: CD45RA+ positively selected. The receptor comes from a young man in good health. The chain links TRBV28 to TRBJ2-3, with D maybe TRBD2 (6 bases). CDR3 nucleotides: TGTGCCAGCAGTTTAGGAGGGGTAGCGCTTGGGGATACGCAGTATTTT. It specifies CASSLGGVALGDTQYF.